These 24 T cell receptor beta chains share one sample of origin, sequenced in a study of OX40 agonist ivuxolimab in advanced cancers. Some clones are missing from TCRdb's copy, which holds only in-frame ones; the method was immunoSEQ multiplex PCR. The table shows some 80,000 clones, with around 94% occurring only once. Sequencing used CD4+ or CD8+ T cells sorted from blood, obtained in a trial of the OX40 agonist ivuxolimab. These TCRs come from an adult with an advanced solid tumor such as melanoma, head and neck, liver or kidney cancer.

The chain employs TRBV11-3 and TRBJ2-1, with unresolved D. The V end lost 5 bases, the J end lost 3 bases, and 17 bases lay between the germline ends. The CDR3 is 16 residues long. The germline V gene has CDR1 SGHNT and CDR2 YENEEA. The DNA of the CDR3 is TGTGCCAGCAGCGCTCCGCTGGGATTTGGCTACAATGAGCAGTTCTTC. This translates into CASSAPLGFGYNEQFF.

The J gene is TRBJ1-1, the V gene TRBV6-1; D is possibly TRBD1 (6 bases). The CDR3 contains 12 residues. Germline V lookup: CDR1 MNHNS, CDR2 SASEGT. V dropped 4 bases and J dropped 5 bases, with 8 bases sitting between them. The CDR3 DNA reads TGTGCCAGCAGTGCAGGGACAACTGAAGCTTTCTTT. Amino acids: CASSAGTTEAFF.

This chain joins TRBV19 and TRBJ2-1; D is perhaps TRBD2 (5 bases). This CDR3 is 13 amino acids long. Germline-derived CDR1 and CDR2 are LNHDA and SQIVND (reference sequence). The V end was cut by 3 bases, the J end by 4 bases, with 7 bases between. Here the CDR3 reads CASSIRDYNEQFF. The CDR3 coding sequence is TGTGCCAGTAGTATCCGGGATTACAATGAGCAGTTCTTC.

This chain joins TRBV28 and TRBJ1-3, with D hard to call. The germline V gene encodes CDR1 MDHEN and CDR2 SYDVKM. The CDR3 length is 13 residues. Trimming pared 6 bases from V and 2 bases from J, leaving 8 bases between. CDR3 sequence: CASRTLAGNTIYF. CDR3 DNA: TGTGCCAGCAGGACACTTGCTGGAAACACCATATATTTT.

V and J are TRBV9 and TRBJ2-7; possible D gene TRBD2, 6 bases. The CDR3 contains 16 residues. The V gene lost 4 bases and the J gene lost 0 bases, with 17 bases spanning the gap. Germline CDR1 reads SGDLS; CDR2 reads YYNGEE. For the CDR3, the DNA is TGTGCCAGCAGCCTAGGGGCTGGGACTGTCTCCTACGAGCAGTACTTC. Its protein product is CASSLGAGTVSYEQYF. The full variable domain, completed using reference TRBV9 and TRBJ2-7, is DSGVTQTPKHLITATGQRVTLRCSPRSGDLSVYWYQQSLDQGLQFLIQYYNGEERAKGNILERFSAQQFPDLHSELNLSSLELGDSALYFCASSLGAGTVSYEQYFGPGTRLTVT.

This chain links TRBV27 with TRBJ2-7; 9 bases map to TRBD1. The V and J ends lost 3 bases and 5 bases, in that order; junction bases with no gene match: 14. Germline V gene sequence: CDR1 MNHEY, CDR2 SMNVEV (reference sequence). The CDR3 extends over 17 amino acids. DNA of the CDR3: TGTGCCAGCAGTTTGGCCCGGACCGGGACAGGGCTAAACGAGCAGTACTTC. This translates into CASSLARTGTGLNEQYF.

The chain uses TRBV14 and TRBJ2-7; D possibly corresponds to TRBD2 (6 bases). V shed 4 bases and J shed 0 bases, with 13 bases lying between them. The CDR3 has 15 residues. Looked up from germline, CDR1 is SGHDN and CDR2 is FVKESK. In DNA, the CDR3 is TGTGCCAGCAGCCGAGGACTACAGCGCTCCTACGAGCAGTACTTC. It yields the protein CASSRGLQRSYEQYF.

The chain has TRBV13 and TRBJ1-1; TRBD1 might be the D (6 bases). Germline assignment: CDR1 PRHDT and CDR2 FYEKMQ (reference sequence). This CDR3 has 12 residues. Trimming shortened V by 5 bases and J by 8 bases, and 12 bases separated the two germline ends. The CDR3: CASSLRTAEAFF. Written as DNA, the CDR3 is TGTGCCAGCAGCCTCCGGACAGCAGAAGCTTTCTTT.

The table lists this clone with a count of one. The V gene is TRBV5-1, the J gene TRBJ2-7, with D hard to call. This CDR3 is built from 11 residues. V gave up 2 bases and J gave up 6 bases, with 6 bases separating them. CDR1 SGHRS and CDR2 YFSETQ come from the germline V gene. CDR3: CASSFKGEQYF. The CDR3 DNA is TGCGCCAGCAGCTTTAAAGGCGAGCAGTACTTC.

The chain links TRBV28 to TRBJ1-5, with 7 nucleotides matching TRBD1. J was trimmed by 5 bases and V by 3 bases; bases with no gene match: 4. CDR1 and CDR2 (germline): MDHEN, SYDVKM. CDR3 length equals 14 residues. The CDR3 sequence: CASSLTGSYQPQHF. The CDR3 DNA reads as TGTGCCAGCAGTTTGACAGGGTCTTATCAGCCCCAGCATTTT.

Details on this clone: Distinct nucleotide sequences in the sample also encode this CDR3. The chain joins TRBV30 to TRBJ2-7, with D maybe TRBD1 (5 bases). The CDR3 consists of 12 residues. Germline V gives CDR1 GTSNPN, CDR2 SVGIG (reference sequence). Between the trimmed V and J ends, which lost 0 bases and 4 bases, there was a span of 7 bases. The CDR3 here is CAWSVGAYEQYF. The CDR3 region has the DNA TGTGCCTGGAGTGTTGGGGCTTACGAGCAGTACTTC. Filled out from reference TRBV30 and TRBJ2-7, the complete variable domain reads SQTIHQWPATLVQPVGSPLSLECTVEGTSNPNLYWYRQAAGRGLQLLFYSVGIGQISSEVPQNLSASRPQDRQFILSSKKLLLSDSGFYLCAWSVGAYEQYFGPGTRLTVT.

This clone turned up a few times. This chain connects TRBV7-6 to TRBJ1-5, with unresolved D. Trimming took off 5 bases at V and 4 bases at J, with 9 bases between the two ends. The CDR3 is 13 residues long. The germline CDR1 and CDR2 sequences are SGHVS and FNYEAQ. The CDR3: CASSTEVNQPQHF. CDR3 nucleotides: TGTGCCAGCAGCACTGAGGTAAATCAGCCCCAGCATTTT.

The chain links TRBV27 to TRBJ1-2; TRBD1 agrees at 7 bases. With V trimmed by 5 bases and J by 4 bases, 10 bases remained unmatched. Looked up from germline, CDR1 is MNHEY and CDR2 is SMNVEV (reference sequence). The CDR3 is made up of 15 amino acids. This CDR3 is CASSPIRGAGYGYTF. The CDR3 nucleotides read TGTGCCAGCAGTCCTATCAGGGGGGCCGGCTATGGCTACACCTTC.

The CDR3 DNA reads as TGTGCCAGCAGCCCGGGACAGGGAAGGGAGACCCAGTACTTC. Its protein product is CASSPGQGRETQYF. V is TRBV11-3 and J is TRBJ2-5; 9 nucleotides agree with TRBD1. The trim removed 5 bases at V and 5 bases at J, leaving 6 bases unmatched. The CDR3 contains 14 residues. Germline V gene sequence: CDR1 SGHNT, CDR2 YENEEA.

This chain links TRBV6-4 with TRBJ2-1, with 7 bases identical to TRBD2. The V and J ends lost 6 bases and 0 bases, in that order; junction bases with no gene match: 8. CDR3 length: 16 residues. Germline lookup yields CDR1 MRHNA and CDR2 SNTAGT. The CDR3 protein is CASSGGFSGSYNEQFF. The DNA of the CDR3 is TGTGCCAGCAGCGGGGGGTTTAGCGGCTCCTACAATGAGCAGTTCTTC.

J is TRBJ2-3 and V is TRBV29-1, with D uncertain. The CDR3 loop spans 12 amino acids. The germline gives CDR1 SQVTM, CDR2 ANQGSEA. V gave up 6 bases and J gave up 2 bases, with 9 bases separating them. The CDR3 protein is CSVLSPTDTQYF. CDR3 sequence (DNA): TGCAGCGTCCTGAGCCCCACAGATACGCAGTATTTT.

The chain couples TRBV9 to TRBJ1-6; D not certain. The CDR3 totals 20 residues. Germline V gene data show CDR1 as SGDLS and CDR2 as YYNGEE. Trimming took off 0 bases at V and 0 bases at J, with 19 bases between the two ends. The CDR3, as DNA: TGTGCCAGCAGCGTAGCAACCACGACTACCACGGGCTCCTATAATTCACCCCTCCACTTT. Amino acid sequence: CASSVATTTTTGSYNSPLHF.

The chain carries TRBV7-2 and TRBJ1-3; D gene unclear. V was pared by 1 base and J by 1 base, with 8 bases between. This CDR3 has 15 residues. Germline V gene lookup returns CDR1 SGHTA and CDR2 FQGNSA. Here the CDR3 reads CASSLVSDSGNTIYF. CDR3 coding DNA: TGTGCCAGCAGCTTAGTTTCCGATTCTGGAAACACCATATATTTT.

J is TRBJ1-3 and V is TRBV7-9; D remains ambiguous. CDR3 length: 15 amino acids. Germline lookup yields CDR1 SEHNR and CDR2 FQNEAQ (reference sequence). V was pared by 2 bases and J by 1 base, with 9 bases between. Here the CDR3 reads CASSLLGRSGNTIYF. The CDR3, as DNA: TGTGCCAGCAGCTTACTCGGGAGATCTGGAAACACCATATATTTT.

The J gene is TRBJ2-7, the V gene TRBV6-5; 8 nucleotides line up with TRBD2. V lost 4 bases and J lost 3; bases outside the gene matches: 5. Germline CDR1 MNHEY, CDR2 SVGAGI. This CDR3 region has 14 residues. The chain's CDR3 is CASSSPGGSYEQYF. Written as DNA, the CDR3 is TGTGCCAGCAGTTCCCCGGGGGGGAGCTACGAGCAGTACTTC.

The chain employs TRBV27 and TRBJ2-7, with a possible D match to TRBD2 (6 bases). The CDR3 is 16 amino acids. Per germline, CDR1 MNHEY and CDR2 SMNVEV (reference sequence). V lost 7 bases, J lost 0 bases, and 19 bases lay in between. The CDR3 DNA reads TGTGCCAGCACCCCCCCTGCGGGGTTCCACTCCTACGAGCAGTACTTC. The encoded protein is CASTPPAGFHSYEQYF.

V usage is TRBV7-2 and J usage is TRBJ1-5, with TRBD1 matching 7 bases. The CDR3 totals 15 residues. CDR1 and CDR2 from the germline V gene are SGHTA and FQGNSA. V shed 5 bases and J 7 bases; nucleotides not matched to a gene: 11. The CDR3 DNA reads TGTGCCAGCAGCACCAGACAGGGTCGGGACCAGCCCCAGCATTTT. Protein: CASSTRQGRDQPQHF.

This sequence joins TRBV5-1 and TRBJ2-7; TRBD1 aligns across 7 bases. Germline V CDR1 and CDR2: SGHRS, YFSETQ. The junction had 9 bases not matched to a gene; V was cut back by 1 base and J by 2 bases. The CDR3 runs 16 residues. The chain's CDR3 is CASSLQGRTGAYEQYF. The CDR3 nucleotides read TGCGCCAGCAGCTTGCAAGGAAGGACAGGTGCCTACGAGCAGTACTTC.

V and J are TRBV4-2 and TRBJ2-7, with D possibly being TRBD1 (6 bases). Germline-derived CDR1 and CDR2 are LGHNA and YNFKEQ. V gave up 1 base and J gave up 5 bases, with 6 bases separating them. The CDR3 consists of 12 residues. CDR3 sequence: CASSQGTDEQYF. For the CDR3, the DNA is TGTGCCAGCAGCCAAGGGACAGACGAGCAGTACTTC.